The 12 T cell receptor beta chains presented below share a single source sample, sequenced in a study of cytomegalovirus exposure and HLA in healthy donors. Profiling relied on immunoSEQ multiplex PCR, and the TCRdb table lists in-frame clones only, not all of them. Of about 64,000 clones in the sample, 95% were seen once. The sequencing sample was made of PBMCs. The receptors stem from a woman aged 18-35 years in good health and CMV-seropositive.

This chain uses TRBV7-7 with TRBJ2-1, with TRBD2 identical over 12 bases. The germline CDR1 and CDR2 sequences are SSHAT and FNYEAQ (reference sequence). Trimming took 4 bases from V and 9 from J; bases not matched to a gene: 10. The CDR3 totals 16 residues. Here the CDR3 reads CASSSIRTSGTPEQFF. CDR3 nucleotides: TGTGCCAGCAGCTCCATTCGGACTAGCGGGACCCCTGAGCAGTTCTTC.

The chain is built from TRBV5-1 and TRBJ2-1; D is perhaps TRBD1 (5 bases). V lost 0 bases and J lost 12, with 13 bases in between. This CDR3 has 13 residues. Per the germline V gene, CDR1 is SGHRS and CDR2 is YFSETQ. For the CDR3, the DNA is TGCGCCAGCAGCTTGGAGGGCTGGCAGGGGCAGTTCTTC. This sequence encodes CASSLEGWQGQFF.

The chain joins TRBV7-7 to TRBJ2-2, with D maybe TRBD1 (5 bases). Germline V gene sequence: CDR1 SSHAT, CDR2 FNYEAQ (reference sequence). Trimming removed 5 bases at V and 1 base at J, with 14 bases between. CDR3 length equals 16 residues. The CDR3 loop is CASSLGQLGNTGELFF. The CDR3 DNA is TGTGCCAGCAGCCTGGGGCAGCTCGGGAACACCGGGGAGCTGTTTTTT. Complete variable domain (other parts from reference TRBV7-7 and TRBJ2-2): GAGVSQSPRYKVTKRGQDVTLRCDPISSHATLYWYQQALGQGPEFLTYFNYEAQPDKSGLPSDRFSAERPEGSISTLTIQRTEQRDSAMYRCASSLGQLGNTGELFFGEGSRLTVL.

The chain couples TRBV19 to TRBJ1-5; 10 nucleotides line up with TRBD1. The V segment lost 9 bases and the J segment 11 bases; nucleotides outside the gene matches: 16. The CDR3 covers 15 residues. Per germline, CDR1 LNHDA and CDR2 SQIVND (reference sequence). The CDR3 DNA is TGTGCCAGCGGACGGGGGACAGGGGTTGACGAGACCCAGCATTTT. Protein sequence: CASGRGTGVDETQHF.

CDR3 nucleotide sequence: TGTGCCAGCAGCGTAGGCTCGGGGTTAGGGCAGCCCCAGCATTTT. This encodes CASSVGSGLGQPQHF. This rearrangement joins TRBV9 to TRBJ1-5; no reliable D call. The CDR3 is 15 residues long. Germline V lookup: CDR1 SGDLS, CDR2 YYNGEE. V shed 0 bases and J shed 7 bases, with 14 bases lying between them.

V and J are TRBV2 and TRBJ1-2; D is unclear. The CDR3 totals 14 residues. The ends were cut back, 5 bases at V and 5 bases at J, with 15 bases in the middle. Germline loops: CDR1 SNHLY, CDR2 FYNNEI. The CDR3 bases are TGTGCCAGCAGTCGGGAAGGAATGGATTATGGCTACACCTTC. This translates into CASSREGMDYGYTF.

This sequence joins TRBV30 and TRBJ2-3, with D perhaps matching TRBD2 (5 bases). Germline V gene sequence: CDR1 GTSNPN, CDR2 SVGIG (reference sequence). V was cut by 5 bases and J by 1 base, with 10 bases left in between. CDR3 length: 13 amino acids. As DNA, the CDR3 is TGTGCCTGGGACTACTGGCGCACAGATACGCAGTATTTT. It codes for CAWDYWRTDTQYF.

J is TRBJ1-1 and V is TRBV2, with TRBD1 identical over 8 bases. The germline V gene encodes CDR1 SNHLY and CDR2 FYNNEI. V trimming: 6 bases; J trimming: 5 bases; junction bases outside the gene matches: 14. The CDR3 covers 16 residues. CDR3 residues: CASSVTGVGSGTEAFF. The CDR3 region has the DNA TGTGCCAGCAGCGTGACAGGGGTGGGGAGCGGGACTGAAGCTTTCTTT.

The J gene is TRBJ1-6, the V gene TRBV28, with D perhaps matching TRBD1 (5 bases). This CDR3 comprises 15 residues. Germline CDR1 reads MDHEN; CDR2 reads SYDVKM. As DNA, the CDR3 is TGTGCGGGAAGTGGGGGGAGCACCTATAATTCACCCCTCCACTTT. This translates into CAGSGGSTYNSPLHF.

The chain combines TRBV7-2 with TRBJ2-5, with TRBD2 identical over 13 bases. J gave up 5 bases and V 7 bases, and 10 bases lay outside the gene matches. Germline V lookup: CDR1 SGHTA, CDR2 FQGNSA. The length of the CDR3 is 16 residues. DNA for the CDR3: TGTGCCAGCACCGTCGGGACTAGCGGGGAGGGGGAGACCCAGTACTTC. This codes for CASTVGTSGEGETQYF. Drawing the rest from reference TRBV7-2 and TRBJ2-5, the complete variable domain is GAGVSQSPSNKVTEKGKDVELRCDPISGHTALYWYRQSLGQGLEFLIYFQGNSAPDKSGLPSDRFSAERTGGSVSTLTIQRTQQEDSAVYLCASTVGTSGEGETQYFGPGTRLLVL.

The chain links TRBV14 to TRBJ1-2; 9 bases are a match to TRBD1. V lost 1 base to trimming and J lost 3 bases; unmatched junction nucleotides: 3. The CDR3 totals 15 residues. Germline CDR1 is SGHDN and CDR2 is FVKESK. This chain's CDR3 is CASSQAGQGYYGYTF. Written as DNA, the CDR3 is TGTGCCAGCAGCCAAGCGGGACAGGGATACTATGGCTACACCTTC.

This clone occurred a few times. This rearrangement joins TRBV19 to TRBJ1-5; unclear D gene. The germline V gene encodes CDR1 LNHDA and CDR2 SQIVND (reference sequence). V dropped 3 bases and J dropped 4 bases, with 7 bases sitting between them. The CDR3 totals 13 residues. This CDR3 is CASSMVSNQPQHF. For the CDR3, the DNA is TGTGCCAGTAGTATGGTCAGTAATCAGCCCCAGCATTTT.